Described below is a single T cell receptor (beta chain) sequence and its context. The PCR ran on 60 Vbeta and 13 Jbeta primers. The protocol was immunoSEQ multiplex PCR, while the TCRdb copy is restricted to in-frame clones and leaves out a portion. Its table lists over 60,000 clones. The data originate from a study of cytomegalovirus exposure and HLA in healthy donors. This CDR3 has 17 residues. J gave up 7 bases and V 4 bases, and 17 bases lay outside the gene matches. Germline V CDR1 and CDR2: MGHRA, YSYEKL. The sample taken for sequencing was PBMCs. The V call is TRBV4-1, the J call TRBJ2-7, with TRBD2 matching 9 bases. The sequence was obtained from a female donor in good health and CMV-seropositive. CDR3 residues: CASSPGASGMGLREQYF. The CDR3, as DNA: TGCGCCAGCAGCCCCGGGGCTAGCGGGATGGGGCTGCGGGAGCAGTACTTC.